This T cell receptor (beta chain) was identified during a study of blood T cell repertoires in COVID-19. Study background: Acute and convalescent COVID-19 specimens originated in the United States, Italy and Spain. Sample material is recorded as cDNA or gDNA derived from T cells, B-cell-depleted T cells, or PBMCs.

Germline CDR1 is LNHDA and CDR2 is SQIVND (reference sequence). CDR3 length: 16 amino acids. V lost 6 bases to trimming and J lost 0 bases, with 16 bases between them. Per the original data handling: Nucleated cell number was recorded as an estimate derived from reference gene primer amplification. Measured with immunoSEQ multiplex PCR; TCRdb has only the in-frame clones, and not every one. V, J and clone size were drawn from that table, and D and trimming were deduced from the DNA. The sample holds some 240,000 clones; roughly 79% are singletons and the top ten take roughly 7.4%. Seattle patients were enrolled while actively infected and followed longitudinally.

The receptor comes from a woman aged 80 or older with COVID-19, enrolled during active disease. The chain carries TRBV19 and TRBJ2-3; possible D gene TRBD2, 6 bases. Specimen: peripheral blood. The CDR3 DNA follows: TGTGCCAGTAGGTCTAAGGGACTCCTAAGCACAGATACGCAGTATTTT. This gives the protein CASRSKGLLSTDTQYF.